Listed below are T cell receptor beta chains from one sample, sequenced in a study of T-cell reconstitution after alpha-beta-depleted transplantation in children. Each CDR3 protein gets one entry after TCRdb re-called the PCR reads with MiXCR. The repertoire includes approximately 520,000 distinct CDR3 sequences, around a third of them detected once, and around 2.4% sits in the top ten. Sample: PBMCs from the stem cell graft donor, taken from the stem cell graft. The origin of the receptors is a human donor who donated a stem cell graft to a child with aplastic anemia. CDR3s include the opening cysteine and the closing phenylalanine or tryptophan. A D gene is named only where the DNA matches it firmly. Only some rows state a clone size, as once, few, many or a class for expanded clones.

>TRBJ2-3|TRBV19|NA|NA
TGTGCCAGTAGTACCCTAAACAGGGACCTGGGTGGAAGTACGCAGTATTTT
CASSTLNRDLGGSTQYF
>TRBJ1-1|TRBV12-3/TRBV12-4|NA|TRBD1
TGTGCCAGCAGATATTCCGGGACAGGGGGCACTGAAGCTTTCTTT
CASRYSGTGGTEAFF
>TRBJ1-2|TRBV24-1|few|NA
TGTGCCACCTCAAGGGGGGGCAACTATGGCTACACCTTC
CATSRGGNYGYTF
>TRBJ1-1|TRBV5-6|few|NA
TGTGCCAGCAGCTTGGTGGGCAGGGAAGCTTTCTTT
CASSLVGREAFF
>TRBJ2-4|TRBV20-1|NA|TRBD1
TGCAGTGCCATTTCACAGGGGGCTGGCAAAAACATTCAGTACTTC
CSAISQGAGKNIQYF
>TRBJ2-1|TRBV11-2|NA|NA
TGTGCCAGCAGCTTAGATCTGGCAGGGAGATCCTACAATGAGCAGTTCTTC
CASSLDLAGRSYNEQFF
>TRBJ2-2|TRBV12-3/TRBV12-4|NA|TRBD2
TGTGCCAGCAGCCTAGGACTAGTCACCGGGGAGCTGTTTTTT
CASSLGLVTGELFF
>TRBJ1-5|TRBV20-1|few|NA
TGCAGTGTCGGGCGCGCGGAACCCCAGCATTTT
CSVGRAEPQHF
>TRBJ1-1|TRBV15|few|NA
TGTGCCACCAGCAGCCGAGGTGGGGGCACTGAAGCTTTCTTT
CATSSRGGGTEAFF
>TRBJ2-1|TRBV7-8|NA|NA
TGTGCCAGCAGCTCTGTACCATCCTCCTACAATGAGCAGTTCTTC
CASSSVPSSYNEQFF
>TRBJ2-1|TRBV7-9|NA|NA
TGTGCCAGCAGCGCGGGGGCTTGGCGGTTCTTC
CASSAGAWRFF
>TRBJ1-5|TRBV20-1|few|NA
TGCAGTGCTAGACGTCCAGGGTTAGAGAGCAATCAGCCCCAGCATTTT
CSARRPGLESNQPQHF
>TRBJ2-1|TRBV15|NA|NA
TGTGCCACCACCCCGGACACTTACAATGAGCAGTTCTTC
CATTPDTYNEQFF
>TRBJ2-7|TRBV28|NA|TRBD2
TGTGCCAGCAGTTTCCGCCTGCTAGCGGGAGATGCCTACGAGCAGTACTTC
CASSFRLLAGDAYEQYF
>TRBJ2-7|TRBV24-1|few|TRBD1
TGTGCCACCAGTGATGGACAGGCCTACGAGCAGTACTTC
CATSDGQAYEQYF
>TRBJ2-1|TRBV6-2/TRBV6-3|NA|NA
TGTGCCAGCAGGGACGCTTACAATGAGCAGTTCTTC
CASRDAYNEQFF
>TRBJ1-5|TRBV5-6|few|TRBD1
TGTGCCAGCAGCTCCATATCGAGACAGGGCCCTGGGGATACCCAGCATTTT
CASSSISRQGPGDTQHF
>TRBJ2-3|TRBV29-1|few|TRBD2
TGCAGCGTTTATCGCGGGGGACGCACAGATACGCAGTATTTT
CSVYRGGRTDTQYF
>TRBJ2-1|TRBV6-1|NA|NA
TGTGCCAGCAGTCCCTCACAGGGTTTTGGCTCCTACAATGAGCAGTTCTTC
CASSPSQGFGSYNEQFF
>TRBJ2-7|TRBV12-3/TRBV12-4|NA|TRBD1
TGTGCCAGCAGTCCCCGGACAGGGGGCCACGAGCAGTACTTC
CASSPRTGGHEQYF
>TRBJ2-3|TRBV3-1|NA|TRBD1
TGTGCCAGCAGCCCCCGGGACCAAAGTCCCGGGACAGTTCCGAGTCCCCCAGATACGCAGTATTTT
CASSPRDQSPGTVPSPPDTQYF
>TRBJ2-1|TRBV7-2|NA|NA
TGTGCCAGCAGCTTAGAGGTACTAGTATCCCACAATGAGCAGTTCTTC
CASSLEVLVSHNEQFF
>TRBJ1-6|TRBV6-1|few|TRBD1
TGTGCCAGCAGACCGCCCAGGGGGCGCGGGTCACCCCTCCACTTT
CASRPPRGRGSPLHF
>TRBJ1-5|TRBV12-3/TRBV12-4|NA|TRBD1
TGTGCCAGCAGTCGATCCCTGGGCAGGGGGTTTCAGCCCCAGCATTTT
CASSRSLGRGFQPQHF
>TRBJ1-1|TRBV6-5|few|NA
TGTGCCAGCAGTTACGCGTCGGGGGGACGCACTGAAGCTTTCTTT
CASSYASGGRTEAFF
>TRBJ1-1|TRBV6-2/TRBV6-3|NA|NA
TGTGCCAGCAGCCTCTACCGGGTTGCTTTCTTT
CASSLYRVAFF
>TRBJ2-7|TRBV20-1|NA|NA
TGCAGTGCGAGCTTACACGGGACAATTGTCGGCTACGAGCAGTACTTC
CSASLHGTIVGYEQYF
>TRBJ2-7|TRBV20-1|few|TRBD2
TGCAGTGCTCCCAGGGCGGGAGGCTTCTCCTACGAGCAGTACTTC
CSAPRAGGFSYEQYF
>TRBJ1-1|TRBV18|NA|NA
TGTGCCAGCTCACCACCGGACACTGTCACTGAAGCTTTCTTT
CASSPPDTVTEAFF
>TRBJ1-6|TRBV7-9|NA|NA
TGTGCCAGCAGCCAACAGGGATGGCGTTCACCCCTCCACTTT
CASSQQGWRSPLHF
>TRBJ1-1|TRBV24-1|NA|NA
TGTGCCACCAGTGATTCCGGGCCTAGGGACACTGAAGCTTTCTTT
CATSDSGPRDTEAFF
>TRBJ2-3|TRBV7-3|NA|NA
TGTGCCAGCAGCTTAGGGGCGGTTACAGATACGCAGTATTTT
CASSLGAVTDTQYF
>TRBJ1-2|TRBV29-1|NA|NA
TGCAGCGTCCGGATAGGGGGTTTCGGACAAGGCTACACCTTC
CSVRIGGFGQGYTF
>TRBJ2-3|TRBV5-6|NA|TRBD1
TGTGCCAGCAGCTGGGACAGGGGGTCGGCAGATACGCAGTATTTT
CASSWDRGSADTQYF
>TRBJ2-1|TRBV7-2|NA|TRBD2
TGTGCCAGCAGTTCGAAGCGGGAGCGGGAGCAGTTCTTC
CASSSKREREQFF
>TRBJ1-3|TRBV9|few|NA
TGTGCCAGCAGCGTTGACAGCTCTGGAAACACCATATATTTT
CASSVDSSGNTIYF
>TRBJ2-5|TRBV6-5|NA|NA
TGTGCCAGCAGTTACAACGGGGGCCAAGAGACCCAGTACTTC
CASSYNGGQETQYF
>TRBJ2-2|TRBV9|NA|TRBD2
TGTGCCAGCAGCGACCCAATGGGCGGGAGGGCCGACACCGGGGAGCTGTTTTTT
CASSDPMGGRADTGELFF
>TRBJ2-7|TRBV7-4|few|TRBD1
TGTGCCAGCAGCTTAGTCGGGACAGGAATCTACGAGCAGTACTTC
CASSLVGTGIYEQYF
>TRBJ2-1|TRBV18|NA|TRBD2
TGTGCCAGCTCACCGGGAGGGTTAAATGAGCAGTTCTTC
CASSPGGLNEQFF